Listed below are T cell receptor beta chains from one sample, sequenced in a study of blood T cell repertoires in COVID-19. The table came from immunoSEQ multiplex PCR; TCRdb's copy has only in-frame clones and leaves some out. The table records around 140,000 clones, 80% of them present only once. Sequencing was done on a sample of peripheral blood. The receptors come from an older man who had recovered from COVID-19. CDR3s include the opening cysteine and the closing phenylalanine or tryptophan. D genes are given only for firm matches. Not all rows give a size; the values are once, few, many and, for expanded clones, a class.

TGTGCCAGCAGCTTATTAGACCTAGCCGGGGAGCTGTTTTTT CASSLLDLAGELFF TRBJ2-2 - once TRBV7-9
TGTGCCAGCAGTTTATCAGCGGCATCGTCCTACGAGCAGTACTTC CASSLSAASSYEQYF TRBJ2-7 - - TRBV27
TGTGCCAGCAGCAGGGGTATTAATTCACCCCTCCACTTT CASSRGINSPLHF TRBJ1-6 - - TRBV14
TGTCTTCTAAACGCCGACACAGATACGCAGTATTTT CLLNADTDTQYF TRBJ2-3 - - TRBV7-9
TGCGCCAGCAGCCAAGTGGAGGTAGCGGGGACGATCTCCTACGAGCAGTACTTC CASSQVEVAGTISYEQYF TRBJ2-7 TRBD2 - TRBV4-1
TGTGCCAGCAGCCAAGATTACCTAGCGGTAACCTACGAGCAGTACTTC CASSQDYLAVTYEQYF TRBJ2-7 TRBD2 few TRBV4-2
TGCGCCAGCAGCCATTCTAGCGTGAGTGAGCAGTTCTTC CASSHSSVSEQFF TRBJ2-1 - - TRBV4-1
TGTGCCAGCACCCTAGCAGGGGGCACTGAAGCTTTCTTT CASTLAGGTEAFF TRBJ1-1 TRBD1 few TRBV28
TGTGCCAGCAGCTTCGTCGGCAATGAGCAGTTCTTC CASSFVGNEQFF TRBJ2-1 - - TRBV7-2
TGTGCCAGCAGCTCCCGCGGAGGCTACAATGAGCAGTTCTTC CASSSRGGYNEQFF TRBJ2-1 - - TRBV7-6
TGTGCCAGCAGCCAAGAAGGCGGGATGGTTGGCTACACCTTC CASSQEGGMVGYTF TRBJ1-2 - - TRBV14
TGTGCCAGCACTACTCCCGCCACCGATATGAACACTGAAGCTTTCTTT CASTTPATDMNTEAFF TRBJ1-1 - - TRBV7-4
TGCAGCGTTGAAGGAATGACAGGGGGCACAGATACGCAGTATTTT CSVEGMTGGTDTQYF TRBJ2-3 TRBD1 - TRBV29-1
TGTGCCAGCAGACGTAGCGGGAGTAATGAGCAGTTCTTC CASRRSGSNEQFF TRBJ2-1 TRBD2 - TRBV2
TGTGCCAGCTCACCACTAGCAGGGGACAATGGCTACACCTTC CASSPLAGDNGYTF TRBJ1-2 - few TRBV18
TGCGCCAGCAGCCAAGATCCGGGACAGGGAAACACCGGGGAGCTGTTTTTT CASSQDPGQGNTGELFF TRBJ2-2 TRBD1 - TRBV4-1
TGTGCCAGCAGACTTAGTGGGTTTGGGTACAGGGGAAGGACCGGGGAGCTGTTTTTT CASRLSGFGYRGRTGELFF TRBJ2-2 TRBD1 - TRBV7-2
TGTGCCGGCCGGACAGGCGCTGAAGCTTTCTTT CAGRTGAEAFF TRBJ1-1 TRBD1 - TRBV30
TGTGCCAGCAGCTCGGGAAACTCTGGGGCCAACGTCCTGACTTTC CASSSGNSGANVLTF TRBJ2-6 - - TRBV7-9
TGTGCCAGTAGTATCAGACAGGGGAATCAGCCCCAGCATTTT CASSIRQGNQPQHF TRBJ1-5 TRBD1 - TRBV19
TGTGCCAGCAGCTTAGGCCTAGCGGGCACAGATACGCAGTATTTT CASSLGLAGTDTQYF TRBJ2-3 TRBD2 - TRBV7-2
TGTGCCAGCAGGACCGATGAGGCCCTCACAGATACGCAGTATTTT CASRTDEALTDTQYF TRBJ2-3 - - TRBV6-5
TGTGCCTCGGGCGGCTGGGAGGAGCAGTACTTC CASGGWEEQYF TRBJ2-7 - - TRBV2
TGTGCCAGCAGGGCCAGGGAGGCCTATAATTCACCCCTCCACTTT CASRAREAYNSPLHF TRBJ1-6 - - TRBV2
TGCGCCAGCAGCTGGCAGCAGGGGCACGACACTGAAGCTTTCTTT CASSWQQGHDTEAFF TRBJ1-1 - - TRBV5-1
TGTGCCAGCAGTTACTGGACTTCATACAATGAGCAGTTCTTC CASSYWTSYNEQFF TRBJ2-1 - - TRBV6-2/TRBV6-3
TGTGCCAGCAGTCCCCAAGGACAGGGCTTGGGTGAAAAACTGTTTTTT CASSPQGQGLGEKLFF TRBJ1-4 TRBD1 - TRBV27
TGTGCCAGCAGCTTGGTGACAGGGGCTCCGGGAGAGCAGTACTTC CASSLVTGAPGEQYF TRBJ2-7 TRBD1 - TRBV5-5
TGTGCCTGGAGTGAGTACGGGACTAGCGGGAGTCTCGAGCAGTACTTC CAWSEYGTSGSLEQYF TRBJ2-7 TRBD2 once TRBV30
TGTGCCAGTTGCGTAAAGCATCGGACAGGGAGGTGGGAGACCCAGTACTTC CASCVKHRTGRWETQYF TRBJ2-5 TRBD1 once TRBV5-6
TGTGCCAGCAGCTTGGCCCAGCGGTCGAGCTCCTACAATGAGCAGTTCTTC CASSLAQRSSSYNEQFF TRBJ2-1 - - TRBV5-8
TGTGCCAGCAGCCTAGGGGATAGGAATGAGCAGTTCTTC CASSLGDRNEQFF TRBJ2-1 - few TRBV27
TGTGCCAGCTCCGGGGGAGTCACTGAGGTGGAGACCCAGTACTTC CASSGGVTEVETQYF TRBJ2-5 - once TRBV2
TGTGCCAGCAGCGTCCTGAACAGGGGGAACACCGGGGAGCTGTTTTTT CASSVLNRGNTGELFF TRBJ2-2 TRBD1 - TRBV5-8
TGCAGCGTTGAAGATCTGGGGAGCGAGCAGTACTTC CSVEDLGSEQYF TRBJ2-7 - - TRBV29-1
TGTGCCAGCTCCCCACAGGGGGCCCTGGAGGCTTTCTTT CASSPQGALEAFF TRBJ1-1 TRBD1 - TRBV18
TGTGCCAGCAGTTTCGGGGGACTAGTAGGCGAGCAGTACTTC CASSFGGLVGEQYF TRBJ2-7 TRBD2 - TRBV6-5
TGTGCCAGCAGCCAGATTCTTAGGGACAGGCCCACTGAAGCTTTCTTT CASSQILRDRPTEAFF TRBJ1-1 TRBD1 - TRBV3-1/TRBV3-2
TGCGCCAGCAGCGACCCGACAGGGTCTGGTGAAAAACTGTTTTTT CASSDPTGSGEKLFF TRBJ1-4 TRBD1 few TRBV5-1
TGTGCCAGCAGCTTGGGAGACAGGGGCGGCTACACCTTC CASSLGDRGGYTF TRBJ1-2 TRBD1 - TRBV7-9
TGTGCCAGCAGTTACCACGAGGGCACTGAAGCTTTCTTT CASSYHEGTEAFF TRBJ1-1 - - TRBV6-5
TGTGCCAGCGGGGACAGGGGGGTATCTGAAGCTTTCTTT CASGDRGVSEAFF TRBJ1-1 TRBD1 - TRBV12-3/TRBV12-4
TGCGCCAGCAGCTTTGAGCTCATCCCCCACGAGCAGTACTTC CASSFELIPHEQYF TRBJ2-7 - - TRBV5-1
TGTGCCAGCAGGGCGACAGGATCCCCTGAAGCTTTCTTT CASRATGSPEAFF TRBJ1-1 - - TRBV7-9
TGCAGTGCCATTTGGGGGGGTGAGCAGTTCTTC CSAIWGGEQFF TRBJ2-1 TRBD2 - TRBV20-1
TGTGCCAGCAGTCTTAGGGGGGGGGTAGGTGAGCAGTTCTTC CASSLRGGVGEQFF TRBJ2-1 - - TRBV6-5
TGTGCCAGCAGCTTCGCAAATCTAGCGGGAGTCCCAGATACGCAGTATTTT CASSFANLAGVPDTQYF TRBJ2-3 TRBD2 - TRBV7-9
TGTGCCAGCAGTGACCTACAGGGGCGCGGCAATCAGCCCCAGCATTTT CASSDLQGRGNQPQHF TRBJ1-5 TRBD1 few TRBV6-4
TGTGCCAGCTCACCATTCGGGGGGCAAGAGACCCAGTACTTC CASSPFGGQETQYF TRBJ2-5 TRBD2 - TRBV18
TGTGCCAGCAGCTTCGGACAGCTAGAAGAGACCCAGTACTTC CASSFGQLEETQYF TRBJ2-5 - - TRBV7-9
TGTGCCAGCAGTTACTCGGTTGGGCGGGAGGGCTACGAGCAGTACTTC CASSYSVGREGYEQYF TRBJ2-7 TRBD2 - TRBV6-5
TGTGCCACCAGCAGAGGTTTCCGAGCGGGAGGGCCACGGAGCTCCTACAATGAGCAGTTCTTC CATSRGFRAGGPRSSYNEQFF TRBJ2-1 TRBD2 - TRBV15
TGTGCCAGCAGCCACTCAGCGGGAGTCCTCACAGATACGCAGTATTTT CASSHSAGVLTDTQYF TRBJ2-3 TRBD2 - TRBV3-1/TRBV3-2
TGTGCCACCAGTGATCCGTATGACAGGGGAAGATCGTTTAGTTTATGCCCTGGAAACACCATATATTTT CATSDPYDRGRSFSLCPGNTIYF TRBJ1-3 TRBD1 - TRBV24-1
TGTGCCAGCAGTTACGGACTAGCGGGAGCCATCTACGAGCAGTACTTC CASSYGLAGAIYEQYF TRBJ2-7 TRBD2 - TRBV6-5
TGCAGTGCTAGTCCCGGACAGGGAGAGACCCAGTACTTC CSASPGQGETQYF TRBJ2-5 TRBD1 - TRBV20-1
TGTGCCAGCAGCTCCACAAACCGGGACAACTACGAGCAGTACTTC CASSSTNRDNYEQYF TRBJ2-7 - - TRBV7-9
TGTGCCACCAAGGAAAGGGGGCGCGGGAATTCACCCCTCCACTTT CATKERGRGNSPLHF TRBJ1-6 TRBD1 - TRBV19
TGCAGCGTCTGGGGGGGCGGGATTGACTATGGCTACACCTTC CSVWGGGIDYGYTF TRBJ1-2 - - TRBV29-1